This T cell receptor beta chain was profiled in a study of brain metastases from non-small cell lung cancer. Study-level points and caveats: Brain metastases had lower T-cell infiltration than primary tumors. Paired brain metastases and primary tumors largely shared TCR repertoires. T-cell clones appeared expanded in about two thirds of brain metastases relative to matched primary tumors.

Remarks on this clone: Its matching antigen is unknown.

Germline assignment: CDR1 SGHNT and CDR2 YYREEE (reference sequence). The CDR3 has 13 amino acids. The V and J ends lost 4 bases and 4 bases, in that order; junction bases with no gene match: 3. The method was immunoSEQ multiplex PCR; TCRdb's version includes in-frame clones alone and lacks a portion of them. The sample shows approximately 7,800 clones, approximately 80% of them seen only once. The receptor's source is a donor older than 35 with non-small cell lung cancer. Sequenced sample: primary lung tumor tissue. The rearrangement links TRBV5-4 to TRBJ2-5; 8 bases line up with TRBD2. The chain's CDR3 is CASSREGGETQYF. CDR3 DNA sequence: TGTGCCAGCAGCCGGGAGGGGGGAGAGACCCAGTACTTC.